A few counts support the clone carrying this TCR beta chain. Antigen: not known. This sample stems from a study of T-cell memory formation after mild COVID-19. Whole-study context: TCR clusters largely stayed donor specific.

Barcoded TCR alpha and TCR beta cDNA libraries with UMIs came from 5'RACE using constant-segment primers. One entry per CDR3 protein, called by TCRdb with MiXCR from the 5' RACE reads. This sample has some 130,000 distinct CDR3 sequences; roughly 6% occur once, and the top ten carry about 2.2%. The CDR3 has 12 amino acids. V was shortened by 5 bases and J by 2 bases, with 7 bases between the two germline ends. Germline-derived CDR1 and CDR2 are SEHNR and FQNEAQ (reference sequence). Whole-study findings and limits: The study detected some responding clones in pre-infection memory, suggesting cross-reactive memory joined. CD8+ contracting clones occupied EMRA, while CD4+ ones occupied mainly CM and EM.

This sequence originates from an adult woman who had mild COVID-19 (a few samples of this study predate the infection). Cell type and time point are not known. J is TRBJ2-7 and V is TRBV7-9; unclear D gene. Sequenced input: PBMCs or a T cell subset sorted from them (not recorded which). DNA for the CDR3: TGTGCCAGCAGCCTCATCCCCTACGAGCAGTACTTC. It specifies CASSLIPYEQYF.